Following are 22 T cell receptor beta chains from one sample sequenced in a study of T cell repertoires in cytomegalovirus infection. TCRdb reprocessed the reads via MiXCR and lists one record per CDR3 protein. The sample has just under 550,000 distinct CDR3 sequences, 26% seen once. The specimen was PBMCs. Every receptor here comes from a human donor in good health (CMV status not recorded). Some clones in this sample may be carry-over from other donors' samples.

This chain links TRBV7-2 with TRBJ1-5; TRBD1 might be the D (6 bases). CDR1 and CDR2 (germline): SGHTA, FQGNSA. The CDR3 totals 18 residues. Trimming removed 1 base at V and 0 bases at J, with 16 bases between. The CDR3 coding sequence is TGTGCCAGCAGCTTAGAGACAGGAGGTGTTTATAGCAATCAGCCCCAGCATTTT. Protein: CASSLETGGVYSNQPQHF. The full variable domain, its missing parts supplied by reference TRBV7-2 and TRBJ1-5, is GAGVSQSPSNKVTEKGKDVELRCDPISGHTALYWYRQSLGQGLEFLIYFQGNSAPDKSGLPSDRFSAERTGGSVSTLTIQRTQQEDSAVYLCASSLETGGVYSNQPQHFGDGTRLSIL.

This clonotype was seen many times. The genes are TRBV11-3 and TRBJ2-7; D is uncertain. The CDR3 consists of 14 residues. The germline V gene has CDR1 SGHNT and CDR2 YENEEA. V was cut by 5 bases and J by 2 bases, with 13 bases left in between. Here the CDR3 reads CASSARTGAYEQYV. The CDR3 DNA sequence: TGTGCCAGCAGCGCTCGGACGGGTGCCTACGAGCAGTACGTC.

In this sample, this clonotype turned up once. DNA for the CDR3: TGTGCCAGCAGGGGACGGATCACAGATACGCAGTATTTT. As protein: CASRGRITDTQYF. J is TRBJ2-3 and V is TRBV6-2 or TRBV6-3; either TRBD1 or TRBD2 may supply D (5 bases each). V was shortened by 6 bases and J by 2 bases, with 9 bases between the two germline ends. The germline V gene has CDR1 MNHEY and CDR2 SVGEGT. This CDR3 comprises 13 residues.

This chain links TRBV12-3 or TRBV12-4 with TRBJ1-2, with 7 bases identical to TRBD1. This CDR3 has 12 amino acids. With 5 bases clipped from V and 8 bases from J, the junction kept 5 bases outside the gene matches. In nucleotides, the CDR3 is TGTGCCAGCAGTCCGAACAGGGGCGGCTACACCTTC. Residues: CASSPNRGGYTF.

The gene calls are TRBV11-2 and TRBJ1-6; 7 nucleotides match TRBD1. Germline CDR1 is SGHAT and CDR2 is FQNNGV. This CDR3 has 15 amino acids. Trimming removed 5 bases from V and 3 bases from J; junction bases left unmatched: 4. The CDR3 sequence: CASSPWDSYNSPLHF. CDR3 bases: TGTGCCAGCAGCCCTTGGGACAGCTATAATTCACCCCTCCACTTT.

The chain recombines TRBV6-1 with TRBJ2-6; D gene unclear. V dropped 6 bases and J dropped 0 bases, with 21 bases sitting between them. Germline CDR1 is MNHNS and CDR2 is SASEGT. This CDR3 spans 19 amino acids. CDR3 loop: CASSSSRRPISSGANVLTF. As DNA, the CDR3 is TGTGCCAGCAGCTCCTCGAGAAGGCCCATTAGCTCTGGGGCCAACGTCCTGACTTTC.

This clonotype was counted only a few times. The V call is TRBV7-2, the J call TRBJ1-6; no reliable D call. There are 17 residues in the CDR3. Per the germline V gene, CDR1 is SGHTA and CDR2 is FQGNSA. V gave up 1 base and J gave up 8 bases, with 18 bases separating them. CDR3 sequence (DNA): TGTGCCAGCAGCTTAGGTAGAGGGATGGGTTATGATTCACCCCTCCACTTT. Amino acid sequence: CASSLGRGMGYDSPLHF.

The chain links TRBV20-1 to TRBJ2-2; perhaps TRBD1 as D (6 bases). CDR1 and CDR2 (germline): DFQATT, SNEGSKA (reference sequence). The CDR3 sequence is 13 residues long. The V gene lost 0 bases and the J gene lost 5 bases, with 7 bases spanning the gap. DNA for the CDR3: TGCAGTGCTAGAGACCAGGGGACCGGGGAGCTGTTTTTT. Protein product: CSARDQGTGELFF.

There are a few counts of this clonotype. DNA of the CDR3: TGTGCCAGCAGTTGGGATCCGGAAGGGGCTGAACAGTACGTC. Translation: CASSWDPEGAEQYV. The chain uses TRBV6-1 and TRBJ2-7; tentative D call: TRBD1 (5 bases). This CDR3 spans 14 amino acids. V lost 5 bases to trimming and J lost 10 bases, with 21 bases between them. Germline V gives CDR1 MNHNS, CDR2 SASEGT.

This clonotype was counted a single time. This rearrangement joins TRBV24-1 to TRBJ2-1; 8 bases align to TRBD1. The V segment lost 4 bases and the J segment 7 bases; nucleotides outside the gene matches: 8. CDR1 and CDR2 from the germline V gene are KGHDR and SFDVKD. The CDR3 has 15 residues. The CDR3 sequence is CATSDPTGAWNEQFF. Written as DNA, the CDR3 is TGTGCCACCAGTGACCCGACAGGGGCTTGGAATGAGCAGTTCTTC.

The chain is built from TRBV7-8 and TRBJ2-5, with 11 bases fitting TRBD2. CDR1 is SGHVS, CDR2 FQNEAQ, per germline. This CDR3 has 16 amino acids. The ends lost 4 bases at V and 5 bases at J; junction bases unmatched: 9. The chain's CDR3 is CASSYFSGRAPETQYF. As DNA, the CDR3 is TGTGCCAGCAGCTATTTTAGCGGGAGGGCCCCCGAGACCCAGTACTTC.

This clonotype was found once. The V call is TRBV6-6, the J call TRBJ1-4; D not resolved. Trimming shortened V by 2 bases and J by 4 bases, and 17 bases separated the two germline ends. The CDR3 has 17 residues. Germline CDR1 reads MNHNY; CDR2 reads SVGAGI (reference sequence). CDR3 nucleotides: TGTGCCAGCAGTTACGCGGCCCCTAGAGGAGTTAATGAAAAACTGTTTTTT. Translation gives CASSYAAPRGVNEKLFF.

The sample holds a few counts of this clonotype. The gene calls are TRBV7-9 and TRBJ1-1; 8 positions agree with TRBD1. The CDR3 extends over 15 amino acids. With V trimmed by 5 bases and J by 1 base, 6 bases remained unmatched. The germline CDR1 and CDR2 sequences are SEHNR and FQNEAQ (reference sequence). CDR3 in amino acids: CASSPNGQGNTEAFF. The CDR3 DNA reads TGTGCCAGCAGCCCCAACGGACAGGGGAACACTGAAGCTTTCTTT. Supplemented by reference TRBV7-9 and TRBJ1-1, the full variable domain reads DTGVSQNPRHKITKRGQNVTFRCDPISEHNRLYWYRQTLGQGPEFLTYFQNEAQLEKSRLLSDRFSAERPKGSFSTLEIQRTEQGDSAMYLCASSPNGQGNTEAFFGQGTRLTVV.

The gene calls are TRBV6-2 or TRBV6-3 and TRBJ1-1; D gene ambiguous. Germline CDR1 is MNHEY and CDR2 is SVGEGT. V shed 8 bases and J shed 6 bases, with 7 bases lying between them. The CDR3 is 10 residues long. CDR3 sequence reads: CASLPPEAFF. For the CDR3, the DNA is TGTGCCAGCCTCCCCCCTGAAGCTTTCTTT.

This clonotype occurred many times. The gene calls are TRBV7-6 and TRBJ2-3, with 7 bases identical to TRBD2. There are 16 residues in the CDR3. V was pared by 5 bases and J by 1 base, with 9 bases of the junction left unmatched. Germline V gene sequence: CDR1 SGHVS, CDR2 FNYEAQ. The CDR3 sequence is CASSPWGGVGTDTQYF. The CDR3 nucleotides are TGTGCCAGCAGCCCCTGGGGGGGAGTGGGCACAGATACGCAGTATTTT.

This clonotype was seen just once. The genes are TRBV19 and TRBJ2-1; D gene unclear. Germline V lookup: CDR1 LNHDA, CDR2 SQIVND (reference sequence). The ends were cut back, 1 base at V and 6 bases at J, with 4 bases in the middle. There are 12 residues in the CDR3. The CDR3 DNA reads TGTGCCAGTAGTATAGGATCCAATGAGCAGTTCTTC. This codes for CASSIGSNEQFF.

V usage is TRBV3-1 and J usage is TRBJ2-7, with TRBD1 matching 7 bases. Germline loops: CDR1 LGHDT, CDR2 YNNKEL (reference sequence). V shed 4 bases, J shed 12 bases, and the junction held 6 bases outside the gene matches. The CDR3 consists of 11 residues. This chain's CDR3 is CASSLGQRRYF. The CDR3 DNA is TGTGCCAGCAGCCTGGGACAGAGAAGGTACTTC.

The CDR3 DNA is TGTGCCAGCAGCGCACCGGGACAGGGGGTGGGAGATACGCAGTATTTT. Protein product: CASSAPGQGVGDTQYF. J is TRBJ2-3 and V is TRBV5-4, with 11 bases that match TRBD1. V lost 4 bases, J lost 5 bases, and 9 bases stayed unmatched. CDR1 and CDR2 from the germline V gene are SGHNT and YYREEE (reference sequence). This CDR3 spans 16 amino acids.

This clonotype showed up many times. The chain uses TRBV7-9 and TRBJ1-4; D might be TRBD1 (6 bases). The germline gives CDR1 SEHNR, CDR2 FQNEAQ (reference sequence). V was pared by 1 base and J by 2 bases, with 8 bases between. This CDR3 region has 15 residues. The CDR3 coding sequence is TGTGCCAGCAGCTTAGAACAGGGTACTAATGAAAAACTGTTTTTT. Protein product: CASSLEQGTNEKLFF. Full variable domain (rest looked up from reference TRBV7-9 and TRBJ1-4): DTGVSQNPRHKITKRGQNVTFRCDPISEHNRLYWYRQTLGQGPEFLTYFQNEAQLEKSRLLSDRFSAERPKGSFSTLEIQRTEQGDSAMYLCASSLEQGTNEKLFFGSGTQLSVL.

The V and J genes are TRBV20-1 and TRBJ1-1, with a possible D match to TRBD1 (5 bases). CDR3 length: 15 residues. V lost 0 bases to trimming and J lost 4 bases, with 15 bases between them. CDR1 and CDR2 (germline): DFQATT, SNEGSKA (reference sequence). The CDR3 here is CSARDWGKEITEAFF. The CDR3 bases are TGCAGTGCTAGAGATTGGGGGAAGGAAATCACTGAAGCTTTCTTT.

A note on this clonotype: Germline is not matched at one junction end, which may reflect a read error. This chain connects TRBV7-7 to TRBJ1-4; weak D call: TRBD1 (5 bases). CDR3 length: 15 amino acids. Looked up from germline, CDR1 is SSHAT and CDR2 is FNYEAQ (reference sequence). The CDR3 DNA follows: TGTGCTAGCAGCTTAGTCCCCGGGGCGAAGGAAAAACTGTTTTTT. Translation gives CASSLVPGAKEKLFF.

Only one count was recorded for this clonotype. The chain couples TRBV3-1 to TRBJ2-3; TRBD2 agrees at 12 bases. The CDR3 contains 16 residues. Germline lookup yields CDR1 LGHDT and CDR2 YNNKEL (reference sequence). V gave up 0 bases and J gave up 5 bases; unmatched junction bases: 3. CDR3 DNA: TGTGCCAGCAGCCAAGACGCTAGCGGGAGGGGAGATACGCAGTATTTT. Its translation: CASSQDASGRGDTQYF.